Shown below are 21 T cell receptor beta chains from a single sample sequenced in a study of blood T cells in healthy people across ages. The second PCR ran roughly 7 to 12 cycles with a sample-barcoded 5' primer and J-beta primers. TCRdb analysed the 5' RACE reads with MiXCR anew, one entry per CDR3 protein. Counted here are about 800,000 distinct CDR3 sequences, nearly 60% occurring once; the ten biggest clones make up about 20%. The material sequenced was blood. The receptors originated from a young man in good health.

Only a few counts were recorded for this clonotype. The chain joins TRBV7-2 to TRBJ2-1; weak D call: TRBD2 (5 bases). With 6 bases removed from V and 10 bases from J, the gap between germline ends came to 10 bases. The CDR3 loop spans 11 amino acids. Germline values: CDR1 SGHTA, CDR2 FQGNSA. DNA of the CDR3: TGTGCCAGCAGTCCCCCGGGAGAGCAGTTCTTC. It specifies CASSPPGEQFF.

This chain joins TRBV4-1 and TRBJ2-5, with 10 bases aligning to TRBD1. Germline V gene lookup returns CDR1 MGHRA and CDR2 YSYEKL. The CDR3 runs 15 residues. J lost 3 bases, V lost 4 bases, and 5 bases had no gene match. CDR3 sequence reads: CASSPSGTGEETQYF. CDR3 nucleotide sequence: TGCGCCAGCAGCCCGTCCGGGACAGGGGAAGAGACCCAGTACTTC.

The chain joins TRBV28 to TRBJ2-7, with 8 bases identical to TRBD1. The CDR3 contains 14 residues. V dropped 5 bases and J dropped 2; count of bases not matched to a gene: 5. Germline V gene sequence: CDR1 MDHEN, CDR2 SYDVKM. CDR3 in DNA: TGTGCCAGCAGTACGCCGGGACAGGCCTACGAGCAGTACTTC. This encodes CASSTPGQAYEQYF. Looking up the rest from reference TRBV28 and TRBJ2-7 gives the full variable domain: DVKVTQSSRYLVKRTGEKVFLECVQDMDHENMFWYRQDPGLGLRLIYFSYDVKMKEKGDIPEGYSVSREKKERFSLILESASTNQTSMYLCASSTPGQAYEQYFGPGTRLTVT.

V gene TRBV18 combines with J gene TRBJ2-7; D is tentatively TRBD1 or TRBD2 (6 bases each). V lost 3 bases and J lost 5, with 14 bases in between. Germline CDR1 KGHSH, CDR2 LQKENI. This CDR3 comprises 14 residues. CDR3 amino acids: CASSPRDNEDEQYF. The DNA of the CDR3 is TGTGCCAGCTCACCGCGGGACAATGAAGACGAGCAGTACTTC.

This clonotype was counted only a few times. This chain uses TRBV28 with TRBJ2-4; D is perhaps TRBD1 (5 bases). V was shortened by 8 bases and J by 0 bases, with 11 bases between the two germline ends. This CDR3 comprises 14 residues. Germline loops: CDR1 MDHEN, CDR2 SYDVKM. CDR3 nucleotide sequence: TGTGCCAGCTCCGACAGCGTAGCCAAAAACATTCAGTACTTC. It encodes CASSDSVAKNIQYF.

This sequence joins TRBV28 and TRBJ1-2, with 8 bases identical to TRBD1. Trimming removed 3 bases from V and 8 bases from J; junction bases left unmatched: 8. The CDR3 is made up of 14 amino acids. Looked up from germline, CDR1 is MDHEN and CDR2 is SYDVKM. CDR3 loop: CASSFNQGAQGYTF. CDR3 nucleotide sequence: TGTGCCAGCAGTTTTAATCAGGGGGCGCAAGGCTACACCTTC.

The chain uses TRBV6-1 and TRBJ2-6; tentatively, D is TRBD2 (5 bases). This CDR3 contains 14 residues. V was cut by 11 bases and J by 1 base, with 12 bases left in between. Per the germline V gene, CDR1 is MNHNS and CDR2 is SASEGT. The CDR3, as DNA: TGTGCCGGAGAGCGGATTTCTGGGGCCAACGTCCTGACTTTC. This translates into CAGERISGANVLTF.

There are a few counts of this clonotype. This chain joins TRBV6-1 and TRBJ2-7; D is possibly TRBD1 (6 bases). Germline assignment: CDR1 MNHNS and CDR2 SASEGT. The V gene lost 3 bases and the J gene lost 2 bases, with 11 bases spanning the gap. CDR3 length: 14 amino acids. This CDR3 is CASSDYGDTYEQYF. The CDR3 region has the DNA TGTGCCAGCAGTGATTACGGGGACACCTACGAGCAGTACTTC.

The chain carries TRBV5-4 and TRBJ2-3; the D is unclear. CDR3 length equals 14 residues. The V gene lost 4 bases and the J gene lost 2 bases, with 11 bases spanning the gap. CDR1 SGHNT and CDR2 YYREEE come from the germline V gene (reference sequence). CDR3 protein: CASSVVGTTDTQYF. Written as DNA, the CDR3 is TGTGCCAGCAGCGTGGTCGGTACCACAGATACGCAGTATTTT.

The V and J genes are TRBV12-3 or TRBV12-4 and TRBJ1-5; TRBD1 is a possible D gene (5 bases). The CDR3 runs to 15 residues. V gave up 6 bases and J gave up 0 bases, with 12 bases separating them. The CDR3 bases are TGTGCCAGCAGCCTGCAGGGAAATAGCAATCAGCCCCAGCATTTT. Its translation is CASSLQGNSNQPQHF.

V usage is TRBV20-1 and J usage is TRBJ2-7; 7 nucleotides line up with TRBD2. Germline CDR1 and CDR2: DFQATT and SNEGSKA (reference sequence). V gave up 2 bases and J gave up 0 bases; unmatched junction bases: 7. This CDR3 region has 15 residues. The CDR3 region is CSARSQRGSSYEQYF. CDR3 sequence (DNA): TGCAGTGCTAGATCCCAGCGGGGAAGCTCCTACGAGCAGTACTTC.

This clonotype was counted only a few times. The J gene is TRBJ2-7, the V gene TRBV7-9; 7 bases fit TRBD2. The CDR3 extends over 14 amino acids. Germline assignment: CDR1 SEHNR and CDR2 FQNEAQ (reference sequence). V shed 1 base, J shed 4 bases, and the junction held 4 bases outside the gene matches. The CDR3 sequence: CASSLDGGGYEQYF. CDR3 DNA: TGTGCCAGCAGCTTAGATGGGGGGGGATACGAGCAGTACTTC. The whole variable domain, filled in from reference TRBV7-9 and TRBJ2-7, reads DTGVSQNPRHKITKRGQNVTFRCDPISEHNRLYWYRQTLGQGPEFLTYFQNEAQLEKSRLLSDRFSAERPKGSFSTLEIQRTEQGDSAMYLCASSLDGGGYEQYFGPGTRLTVT.

The rearrangement uses TRBV9 and TRBJ2-1; D assignment may be TRBD1 or TRBD2 (5 bases each). The germline V and J ends were trimmed by 0 bases and 8 bases, with 18 bases remaining between them. Germline CDR1 reads SGDLS; CDR2 reads YYNGEE. The CDR3 has 16 residues. The CDR3 DNA sequence: TGTGCCAGCAGCGTAGATCGGGGACCTTATTTATATGAGCAGTTCTTC. It specifies CASSVDRGPYLYEQFF.

The rearrangement links TRBV2 to TRBJ1-5; D uncertain. Germline assignment: CDR1 SNHLY and CDR2 FYNNEI. The V gene lost 4 bases and the J gene lost 8 bases, with 21 bases spanning the gap. This CDR3 is 16 amino acids long. CDR3 loop: CASSGRLSGLVEPQHF. CDR3 DNA: TGTGCCAGCAGTGGCAGATTATCGGGCCTAGTGGAGCCCCAGCATTTT.

About this clonotype itself: Given a much more abundant clone one base away, this may be a read error. The chain links TRBV20-1 to TRBJ2-1; no definite D call. Germline lookup yields CDR1 DFQATT and CDR2 SNEGSKA (reference sequence). This CDR3 spans 12 amino acids. V lost 1 base and J 10 bases, leaving 11 bases between the germline ends. The CDR3 nucleotides are TGCAGTGCTAGAGTTGATAAGTGGGAGCAGTTCTTC. Amino acid sequence: CSARVDKWEQFF.

This clonotype has a handful of counts. The V gene is TRBV4-3, the J gene TRBJ2-4; D is ambiguous. The DNA end lines up better with TRBJ2-7; the J call may be wrong. The CDR3 contains 14 residues. Germline V gene data show CDR1 as LGHNA and CDR2 as YSLEER. The CDR3 spells CASSHGVVSNEQYF. The DNA for the CDR3 is TGCGCCAGCAGTCATGGGGTGGTCTCTAACGAGCAGTACTTC.

The chain employs TRBV18 and TRBJ2-5; D is unclear. The CDR3 is 15 residues long. V dropped 1 base and J dropped 5 bases, with 14 bases sitting between them. Looked up from germline, CDR1 is KGHSH and CDR2 is LQKENI. The CDR3 DNA follows: TGTGCCAGCTCACCACTTTTTCTAGGTGGGGAGACCCAGTACTTC. Residues: CASSPLFLGGETQYF.

V gene TRBV20-1 combines with J gene TRBJ2-3; 8 bases fit TRBD2. Germline CDR1 reads DFQATT; CDR2 reads SNEGSKA (reference sequence). The CDR3 extends over 14 amino acids. J gave up 1 base and V 5 bases, and 5 bases lay outside the gene matches. The CDR3 DNA reads as TGCAGTGCTTCTAGCGGGTCCGGCACAGATACGCAGTATTTT. Its translation: CSASSGSGTDTQYF.

In its sample, this clonotype was seen a few times. The chain joins TRBV7-2 to TRBJ2-7; 8 nucleotides line up with TRBD1. V shed 1 base and J 4 bases; nucleotides not matched to a gene: 12. The CDR3 runs to 17 residues. CDR1 is SGHTA, CDR2 FQGNSA, per germline. CDR3: CASSLDTGPGGSYEQYF. CDR3 sequence (DNA): TGTGCCAGCAGCTTAGATACTGGACCAGGGGGCTCGTACGAGCAGTACTTC.

The V call is TRBV27, the J call TRBJ2-7; possibly TRBD2 for D (6 bases). V lost 1 base and J 7 bases, leaving 17 bases between the germline ends. Germline CDR1 is MNHEY and CDR2 is SMNVEV (reference sequence). The CDR3 contains 15 residues. DNA of the CDR3: TGTGCCAGCAGTTTATTGGAGGCTCCCGCGGGGGAGCAGTACTTC. It translates to CASSLLEAPAGEQYF.

In this sample, this clonotype turned up a few times. The chain combines TRBV5-1 with TRBJ2-1, with 8 positions matching TRBD1. The J segment lost 5 bases and the V segment lost 2 bases, leaving 12 bases of the junction unmatched. The CDR3 is made up of 17 amino acids. Germline CDR1 and CDR2: SGHRS and YFSETQ. CDR3 DNA sequence: TGCGCCAGCAGCTTAAAAGAGACAGGGGCCCACGACAATGAGCAGTTCTTC. The encoded protein is CASSLKETGAHDNEQFF.